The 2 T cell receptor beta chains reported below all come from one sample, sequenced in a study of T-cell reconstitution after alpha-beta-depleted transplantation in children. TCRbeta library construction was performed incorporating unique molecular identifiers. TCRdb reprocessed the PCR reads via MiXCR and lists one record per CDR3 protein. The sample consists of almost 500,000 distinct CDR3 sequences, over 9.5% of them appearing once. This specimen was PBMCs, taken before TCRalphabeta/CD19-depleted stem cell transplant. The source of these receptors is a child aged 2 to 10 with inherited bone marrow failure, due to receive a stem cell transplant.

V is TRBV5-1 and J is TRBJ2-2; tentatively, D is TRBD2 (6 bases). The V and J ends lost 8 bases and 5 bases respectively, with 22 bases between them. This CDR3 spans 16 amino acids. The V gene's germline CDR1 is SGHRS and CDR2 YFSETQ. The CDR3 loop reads CASQIAGGATTGELFF. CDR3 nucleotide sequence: TGCGCCAGTCAAATCGCAGGAGGGGCTACTACCGGGGAGCTGTTTTTT. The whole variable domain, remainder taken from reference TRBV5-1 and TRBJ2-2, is KAGVTQTPRYLIKTRGQQVTLSCSPISGHRSVSWYQQTPGQGLQFLFEYFSETQRNKGNFPGRFSGRQFSNSRSEMNVSTLELGDSALYLCASQIAGGATTGELFFGEGSRLTVL.

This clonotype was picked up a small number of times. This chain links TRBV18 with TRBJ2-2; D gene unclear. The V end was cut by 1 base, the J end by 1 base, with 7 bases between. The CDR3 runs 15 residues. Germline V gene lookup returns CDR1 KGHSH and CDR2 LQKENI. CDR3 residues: CASSPQWENTGELFF. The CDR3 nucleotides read TGTGCCAGCTCACCACAGTGGGAGAACACCGGGGAGCTGTTTTTT.